Listed below are T cell receptor beta chains from one sample, sequenced in a study of post-analysis software for immune sequencing data. TCRdb called the PCR reads again in MiXCR, with one record for every CDR3 protein. The sample lists fewer than 850,000 distinct CDR3 sequences, 25% to 30% occurring once. The sample taken for sequencing was blood. The source is a girl aged 10 to 17 with multiple sclerosis. Both conserved end residues are part of each CDR3. The order of the fields is V gene, J gene, D gene, clone size, CDR3 DNA, CDR3 protein. The D gene is left open where the match is weak. Clone size is shown for a subset of rows, as once, few, many or a class of expanded clone.

TRBV7-8	TRBJ2-1	-	-	TGTGCCAGCAGCCCGCGCAAGAACAGTCCCTTTGATGAGCAGTTCTTC	CASSPRKNSPFDEQFF
TRBV7-2	TRBJ2-7	TRBD2	few	TGTGCCAGCAGCTTAGAGGGCCGCGGGAGTTCCTACGAGCAGTACTTC	CASSLEGRGSSYEQYF
TRBV7-2	TRBJ2-7	-	-	TGTGCCAGCAGCTTAGACCCATTGCGTATAGGGTACGAGCAGTACTTC	CASSLDPLRIGYEQYF
TRBV15	TRBJ2-7	TRBD2	-	TGTGCCACCAGCAGTGGGGGAGGGACGGGAACCTACGAGCAGTACTTC	CATSSGGGTGTYEQYF
TRBV29-1	TRBJ2-1	TRBD2	-	TGCAGCGTTTTGACTAGCGGGGACAATGAGCAGTTCTTC	CSVLTSGDNEQFF
TRBV25-1	TRBJ2-5	-	-	TGTGCCAGCAGTGAATTCGGGGGCGGTGAGACCCAGTACTTC	CASSEFGGGETQYF
TRBV15	TRBJ2-7	TRBD1	-	TGTGCCACCAGCAGGGAAAGACAGGGGCGATCCTACGAGCAGTACTTC	CATSRERQGRSYEQYF
TRBV7-9	TRBJ2-2	TRBD1	-	TGTGCCAGCATCGGAAGGGACAGGGGCTCGAACACCGGGGAGCTGTTTTTT	CASIGRDRGSNTGELFF
TRBV7-7	TRBJ2-7	TRBD2	few	TGTGCCAGCAGCTTAGTTCACCCCCTAGTAGCGGGAGACTACGAGCAGTACTTC	CASSLVHPLVAGDYEQYF
TRBV20-1	TRBJ2-7	TRBD2	-	TGCAGTGCTAGGCCCACCGTCGGACTAGCGGACTACGAGCAGTACTTC	CSARPTVGLADYEQYF
TRBV7-2	TRBJ2-3	-	many	TGTGCCAGCAGCTTAGCGCAAGAGAGAGATACGCAGTATTTT	CASSLAQERDTQYF
TRBV9	TRBJ2-3	TRBD1	-	TGTGCCAGCAGCGTAGGCCGAACAGGGGAAGGGGATACGCAGTATTTT	CASSVGRTGEGDTQYF
TRBV11-2	TRBJ2-1	-	few	TGTGCCAGCAGCTTACCTCGTGCGGTAAACAATGAGCAGTTCTTC	CASSLPRAVNNEQFF
TRBV4-2	TRBJ2-3	TRBD2	-	TGTGCCAGCAGCCAAGTAGCGGGGGGAACCTTAAGCATAGATACGCAGTATTTT	CASSQVAGGTLSIDTQYF
TRBV20-1	TRBJ2-1	TRBD2	few	TGCAGTGCTAGCCGGGACCGATGGGAGCTAGCGGGAGGGCCTGTTAATGAGCAGTTCTTC	CSASRDRWELAGGPVNEQFF
TRBV29-1	TRBJ2-2	-	few	TGCAGCGGCTACGGACAGGGGGAGCTGTTTTTT	CSGYGQGELFF
TRBV4-3	TRBJ2-5	TRBD2	-	TGCGCCAGCAGCCAAACGAGCGGGAGAGGGGAGACCCAGTACTTC	CASSQTSGRGETQYF
TRBV6-2/TRBV6-3	TRBJ2-1	-	-	TGTGCCAGCACCTCCATCGAAGACTTCTTCTACAATGAGCAGTTCTTC	CASTSIEDFFYNEQFF
TRBV4-2	TRBJ2-3	TRBD2	-	TGTGCCAGCAGCCAAGATAGGGTCCGACAACCTAGCGGGGTAAACACAGATACGCAGTATTTT	CASSQDRVRQPSGVNTDTQYF
TRBV20-1	TRBJ1-1	TRBD1	few	TGCAGTGCTAGAGATCCATTTGGCAGGGGGCGCGATACTGAAGCTTTCTTT	CSARDPFGRGRDTEAFF
TRBV10-2	TRBJ2-7	TRBD2	-	TGCGCCAGCAGTATGACTAACGGGAGGCTTATCAGCTCCTACGAGCAGTACTTC	CASSMTNGRLISSYEQYF
TRBV3-1	TRBJ2-5	-	-	TGTGCCAGCAGCCCGATGTACCAAGAGACCCAGTACTTC	CASSPMYQETQYF
TRBV9	TRBJ2-7	TRBD2	-	TGTGCCAGCAGCCCCCGTATAGCGGGCGTCATGTACGAGCAGTACTTC	CASSPRIAGVMYEQYF
TRBV24-1	TRBJ2-3	TRBD1	-	TGTGCCACCAGTCCAGGGACAGGGTACGATACGCAGTATTTT	CATSPGTGYDTQYF
TRBV20-1	TRBJ2-5	TRBD2	-	TGCAGTGCTAGCTTAGCGGGGGGATTCGTGCAGACCCAGTACTTC	CSASLAGGFVQTQYF
TRBV29-1	TRBJ2-1	-	few	TGCAGCGTTGATTTAGGGGACGGGAGCTCCTACAATGAGCAGTTCTTC	CSVDLGDGSSYNEQFF
TRBV6-1	TRBJ2-7	-	-	TGTGCCAGCAGGCCTAAGGGGGTCTACGAGCAGTACTTC	CASRPKGVYEQYF
TRBV11-2	TRBJ2-5	TRBD1	-	TGTGCCAGCAGCTTATTGACAGGGACACGGTCGACCCAGTACTTC	CASSLLTGTRSTQYF
TRBV9	TRBJ2-3	-	few	TGTGCCAGCAGCGTTCGAGCTACGCCGACAGATACGCAGTATTTT	CASSVRATPTDTQYF
TRBV4-3	TRBJ1-6	-	once	TGCGCCAGCAGCCAAGATTCCGGGGGCGGAAATTCACCCCTCCACTTT	CASSQDSGGGNSPLHF
TRBV6-5	TRBJ2-1	-	many	TGTGCCAGCAGTTACTCCGGGTCGGGACTTCCGATGAATGAGCAGTTCTTC	CASSYSGSGLPMNEQFF
TRBV4-1	TRBJ2-5	-	once	TGCGCCAGCAGCCAAGGCGGTGCAGGGCAGTACTTC	CASSQGGAGQYF
TRBV29-1	TRBJ2-5	-	-	TGCAGCGTTCAAACCGGGAGTAGAAAAGAGACCCAGTACTTC	CSVQTGSRKETQYF